This passage covers 30 T cell receptor beta chains from one sample sequenced in a study of identical twins. TCRdb re-derived calls from the 5' RACE reads in MiXCR, one entry per CDR3 protein. The table includes roughly 720,000 distinct CDR3 sequences, approximately 18% detected once. Separately, the same data were catalogued under a study of T cells expressing NK-cell markers.

The sequencing input was PBMCs. The receptors shown here come from a woman aged 18-29 years in good health.

This clonotype was counted a few times. CDR3: CASSLGVGVAGNEQFF. CDR3 bases: TGTGCCAGCAGCTTAGGGGTCGGGGTAGCGGGCAATGAGCAGTTCTTC. The chain uses TRBV7-8 and TRBJ2-1; 7 bases are a match to TRBD2. Per the germline V gene, CDR1 is SGHVS and CDR2 is FQNEAQ. J lost 6 bases, V lost 1 base, and 9 bases had no gene match. The CDR3 has 16 amino acids.

This clonotype was seen a handful of times. V is TRBV20-1 and J is TRBJ1-1; D not resolved. The CDR3 length is 12 residues. CDR1 and CDR2 (germline): DFQATT, SNEGSKA (reference sequence). Trimming removed 6 bases at V and 1 base at J, with 9 bases between. The CDR3 region is CSAHGPNTEAFF. The CDR3 DNA reads TGCAGTGCCCACGGACCGAACACTGAAGCTTTCTTT.

This clonotype was counted a few times. The chain couples TRBV12-5 to TRBJ2-7; TRBD1 agrees at 7 bases. The ends lost 3 bases at V and 0 bases at J; junction bases unmatched: 17. Germline CDR1 reads LGHNT; CDR2 reads FRNRAP. CDR3 length: 19 amino acids. The CDR3 here is CASGLLVPLDGDSSYEQYF. The CDR3 DNA follows: TGTGCTAGTGGTTTATTAGTCCCTTTAGATGGGGACAGCTCCTACGAGCAGTACTTC.

This clonotype was observed a handful of times. The V gene is TRBV5-1, the J gene TRBJ2-7; D is ambiguous. This CDR3 comprises 12 residues. Germline loops: CDR1 SGHRS, CDR2 YFSETQ. Trimming shortened V by 3 bases and J by 4 bases, and 8 bases separated the two germline ends. Here the CDR3 DNA reads TGCGCCAGCAGCTCCGCGCGGTACGAGCAGTACTTC. Its translation is CASSSARYEQYF.

This clonotype was seen a handful of times. V is TRBV6-5 and J is TRBJ2-7; the D is unclear. The CDR3 is made up of 14 amino acids. The V end lost 0 bases, the J end lost 6 bases, and 12 bases lay between the germline ends. Germline lookup yields CDR1 MNHEY and CDR2 SVGAGI. In DNA form, the CDR3 reads TGTGCCAGCAGTTACTCATGGGCCAGTTCCGAGCAGTACTTC. The encoded protein is CASSYSWASSEQYF.

There are a few counts of this clonotype. The chain employs TRBV7-9 and TRBJ1-1; the match to TRBD1 covers 7 bases. V lost 1 base and J lost 7; bases outside the gene matches: 6. CDR1 and CDR2 from the germline V gene are SEHNR and FQNEAQ (reference sequence). The CDR3 extends over 14 amino acids. The CDR3 sequence is CASSLVPRDSEAFF. CDR3 bases: TGTGCCAGCAGCTTAGTTCCGAGGGACAGTGAAGCTTTCTTT. The variable domain in full, completed from reference TRBV7-9 and TRBJ1-1, reads DTGVSQNPRHKITKRGQNVTFRCDPISEHNRLYWYRQTLGQGPEFLTYFQNEAQLEKSRLLSDRFSAERPKGSFSTLEIQRTEQGDSAMYLCASSLVPRDSEAFFGQGTRLTVV.

This clonotype was observed at least ten times. V is TRBV12-3 or TRBV12-4 and J is TRBJ1-1; D is undetermined. V lost 6 bases, J lost 12 bases, and 17 bases lay in between. The CDR3 length is 12 residues. The DNA for the CDR3 is TGTGCCAGCAGGACGACGAGGAGTAGATCTTTCTTT. It encodes CASRTTRSRSFF.

V is TRBV29-1 and J is TRBJ2-7; D may be TRBD1 or TRBD2 (6 bases each). This CDR3 contains 12 residues. V was shortened by 4 bases and J by 5 bases, with 12 bases between the two germline ends. Germline lookup yields CDR1 SQVTM and CDR2 ANQGSEA. CDR3 in amino acids: CSVGGGSHEQYF. The CDR3 DNA follows: TGCAGCGTTGGAGGGGGGTCCCACGAGCAGTACTTC.

The chain recombines TRBV18 with TRBJ2-1, with D possibly being TRBD1 or TRBD2 (6 bases each). CDR1 and CDR2 from the germline V gene are KGHSH and LQKENI. The CDR3 runs to 15 residues. V was clipped by 4 bases and J by 4 bases, with 14 bases between them. Here the CDR3 reads CASSRAQGTYNEQFF. CDR3 in DNA: TGTGCCAGCTCACGGGCCCAGGGGACTTACAATGAGCAGTTCTTC. The full variable domain, completed using reference TRBV18 and TRBJ2-1, is NAGVMQNPRHLVRRRGQEARLRCSPMKGHSHVYWYRQLPEEGLKFMVYLQKENIIDESGMPKERFSAEFPKEGPSILRIQQVVRGDSAAYFCASSRAQGTYNEQFFGPGTRLTVL.

The V call is TRBV5-1, the J call TRBJ2-1; tentative D call: TRBD2 (5 bases). This CDR3 spans 16 amino acids. The V end lost 2 bases, the J end lost 8 bases, and 20 bases lay between the germline ends. CDR1 is SGHRS, CDR2 YFSETQ, per germline. Here the CDR3 DNA reads TGCGCCAGCAGCTTTAATCGTAGATTTAGCGAGGATGAGCAGTTCTTC. Residues: CASSFNRRFSEDEQFF.

In this sample, this clonotype turned up a few times. The rearrangement uses TRBV20-1 and TRBJ2-3; TRBD2 agrees at 7 bases. With V trimmed by 2 bases and J by 2 bases, 13 bases remained unmatched. Germline CDR1 reads DFQATT; CDR2 reads SNEGSKA (reference sequence). The CDR3 is 17 residues long. CDR3 sequence reads: CSARLLRAGSDTDTQYF. The CDR3 DNA is TGCAGTGCTAGACTTCTAAGAGCGGGATCAGACACAGATACGCAGTATTTT.

The sample holds a few counts of this clonotype. The V call is TRBV7-3, the J call TRBJ2-1; D remains unclear. This CDR3 has 12 residues. V dropped 1 base and J dropped 9 bases, with 7 bases sitting between them. CDR1 and CDR2 from the germline V gene are SGHTA and FQGTGA. The CDR3 DNA sequence: TGTGCCAGCAGCTTAATCTTGGGTGAGCAGTTCTTC. This encodes CASSLILGEQFF.

The chain uses TRBV2 and TRBJ2-1; TRBD1 is a possible D gene (5 bases). Trimming stripped 7 bases from V and 2 bases from J, with 9 bases between. Per the germline V gene, CDR1 is SNHLY and CDR2 is FYNNEI. The CDR3 sequence is 13 residues long. CDR3 residues: CASMSRAYNEQFF. The CDR3 coding sequence is TGTGCCAGCATGTCCAGGGCCTACAATGAGCAGTTCTTC.

This clonotype has just a few counts. This chain connects TRBV12-3 or TRBV12-4 to TRBJ2-1, with D possibly TRBD2 on 5 matching bases. Trimming pared 0 bases from V and 6 bases from J, leaving 12 bases between. There are 15 residues in the CDR3. Here the CDR3 reads CASSLAPSLSNEQFF. The CDR3 nucleotides read TGTGCCAGCAGTTTAGCGCCTAGCTTAAGCAATGAGCAGTTCTTC.

The sample holds a few counts of this clonotype. The genes are TRBV20-1 and TRBJ2-5; 7 bases fit TRBD2. The V gene end was trimmed by 2 bases and the J gene end by 4 bases; junction bases not matched to a gene: 13. CDR3 length: 16 residues. Germline V gene data show CDR1 as DFQATT and CDR2 as SNEGSKA (reference sequence). DNA of the CDR3: TGCAGTGCTAGAAGACTAGCATCCGCATCCGTAGAGACCCAGTACTTC. This sequence encodes CSARRLASASVETQYF.

The CDR3, as DNA: TGTGCCACCTCCTCTAGCGGGGGAGCCACCGGGGAGCTGTTTTTT. The encoded protein is CATSSSGGATGELFF. The gene calls are TRBV6-4 and TRBJ2-2, with 10 bases fitting TRBD2. CDR3 length equals 15 residues. Germline CDR1 MRHNA, CDR2 SNTAGT. V dropped 10 bases and J dropped 4; count of bases not matched to a gene: 9.

The V call is TRBV10-3, the J call TRBJ1-5; D gene uncertain. There are 14 residues in the CDR3. V was shortened by 3 bases and J by 3 bases, with 9 bases between the two germline ends. The germline CDR1 and CDR2 sequences are ENHRY and SYGVKD. CDR3 loop: CAISDSLLNQPQHF. CDR3 nucleotides: TGTGCCATCAGTGACAGCCTTCTCAATCAGCCCCAGCATTTT.

The chain carries TRBV4-1 and TRBJ1-5, with 10 bases lining up with TRBD1. Losses at the gene ends were 4 bases for V and 6 bases for J; bases not matched to a gene: 9. CDR3 length: 16 amino acids. Looked up from germline, CDR1 is MGHRA and CDR2 is YSYEKL. CDR3 sequence: CASSLPGQGSGQPQHF. Written as DNA, the CDR3 is TGCGCCAGCAGCCTACCGGGACAGGGGTCGGGTCAGCCCCAGCATTTT.

V usage is TRBV7-9 and J usage is TRBJ1-1; no firm D call. V was trimmed by 4 bases and J by 1 base, leaving 13 bases between them. This CDR3 contains 15 residues. Germline CDR1 reads SEHNR; CDR2 reads FQNEAQ (reference sequence). The CDR3 spells CASSYVLDSNTEAFF. CDR3 DNA sequence: TGTGCCAGCAGCTACGTCCTAGACTCGAACACTGAAGCTTTCTTT.

Only a few counts were recorded for this clonotype. This sequence joins TRBV5-5 and TRBJ2-5; no definite D call. CDR1 is SGHKS and CDR2 is YYEKEE in the germline V gene (reference sequence). V was clipped by 4 bases and J by 4 bases, with 11 bases between them. The CDR3 loop spans 13 amino acids. This chain's CDR3 is CASSTKLRETQYF. CDR3 bases: TGTGCCAGCAGCACGAAGCTGCGAGAGACCCAGTACTTC.

The rearrangement links TRBV5-6 to TRBJ2-3; no clear D gene. Trimming took off 0 bases at V and 4 bases at J, with 6 bases between the two ends. Germline V CDR1 and CDR2: SGHDT, YYEEEE. The CDR3 spans 13 residues. This chain's CDR3 is CASSLGLPDTQYF. Here the CDR3 DNA reads TGTGCCAGCAGCTTGGGGCTGCCAGATACGCAGTATTTT.

The genes are TRBV12-3 or TRBV12-4 and TRBJ2-7; D is possibly TRBD1 or TRBD2 (5 bases each). Trimming shortened V by 3 bases and J by 4 bases, and 16 bases separated the two germline ends. CDR3 length equals 15 residues. CDR3 sequence: CASSFSLGAAYEQYF. The CDR3 DNA sequence: TGTGCCAGCAGTTTTTCCCTCGGGGCAGCTTACGAGCAGTACTTC.

This clonotype occurred a few times. This chain links TRBV29-1 with TRBJ2-7; 8 bases agree with TRBD1. The V gene end was trimmed by 3 bases and the J gene end by 7 bases; junction bases not matched to a gene: 8. The CDR3 sequence is 13 residues long. Germline V gene data show CDR1 as SQVTM and CDR2 as ANQGSEA. The CDR3 is CSVDGTGDGEQYF. Here the CDR3 DNA reads TGCAGCGTTGACGGGACAGGAGACGGGGAGCAGTACTTC.

This clonotype turned up a few times. V is TRBV6-1 and J is TRBJ1-6; D gene unclear. Between the trimmed V and J ends, which lost 7 bases and 0 bases, there was a span of 4 bases. This CDR3 has 13 amino acids. The germline gives CDR1 MNHNS, CDR2 SASEGT. The CDR3: CASKSSYNSPLHF. CDR3 coding DNA: TGTGCCAGCAAAAGCTCCTATAATTCACCCCTCCACTTT.

This chain links TRBV6-5 with TRBJ2-1, with D possibly matching TRBD2 (6 bases). CDR3 length equals 19 residues. The germline V gene encodes CDR1 MNHEY and CDR2 SVGAGI. V lost 1 base to trimming and J lost 6 bases, with 25 bases between them. CDR3 sequence: CASSYWGPRAGKPGNEQFF. The CDR3 DNA is TGTGCCAGCAGTTACTGGGGCCCTCGGGCGGGGAAACCTGGCAATGAGCAGTTCTTC.

This clonotype has a handful of counts. The chain couples TRBV7-8 to TRBJ2-1; 7 positions match TRBD1. The junction had 8 bases not matched to a gene; V was cut back by 6 bases and J by 0 bases. CDR1 SGHVS and CDR2 FQNEAQ come from the germline V gene. CDR3 length: 16 residues. The CDR3 here is CASSTWGQTSYNEQFF. CDR3 sequence (DNA): TGTGCCAGCAGTACTTGGGGACAGACCTCCTACAATGAGCAGTTCTTC.

This clonotype was seen only a few times. The chain uses TRBV20-1 and TRBJ1-5; D call uncertain. Germline V CDR1 and CDR2: DFQATT, SNEGSKA (reference sequence). V was pared by 6 bases and J by 5 bases, with 14 bases between. The length of the CDR3 is 13 residues. CDR3 DNA: TGCAGTGCGCGCGGTCCGGGCCATCAGCCCCAGCATTTT. This encodes CSARGPGHQPQHF.

This clonotype was counted only a few times. V gene TRBV10-3 combines with J gene TRBJ2-3; no definite D call. From germline, CDR1 is ENHRY and CDR2 SYGVKD. CDR3 size: 15 residues. The germline V and J ends were trimmed by 0 bases and 7 bases, with 14 bases remaining between them. This chain's CDR3 is CAISESPVISNTQYF. DNA for the CDR3: TGTGCCATCAGTGAGTCTCCGGTTATATCTAATACGCAGTATTTT.

This clonotype came up a few times. The CDR3 loop is CATSRDLAGAEETQYF. In DNA, the CDR3 is TGTGCCACCAGCAGAGATCTAGCGGGAGCTGAAGAGACCCAGTACTTC. J is TRBJ2-5 and V is TRBV15; 10 nucleotides match TRBD2. The V segment lost 0 bases and the J segment 3 bases; nucleotides outside the gene matches: 4. There are 16 residues in the CDR3. Germline CDR1 and CDR2: LNHNV and YYDKDF (reference sequence).

V usage is TRBV29-1 and J usage is TRBJ2-1; unclear D gene. V gave up 3 bases and J gave up 6 bases, with 9 bases separating them. From germline, CDR1 is SQVTM and CDR2 ANQGSEA. The CDR3 runs 12 residues. The chain's CDR3 is CSVDWVGNEQFF. The CDR3 nucleotides read TGCAGCGTTGATTGGGTGGGCAATGAGCAGTTCTTC.